Below are 5 T cell receptor beta chains sequenced from a single sample in a study of blood T cells in healthy people across ages. Primed by a sample-barcoded 5' primer and a J-beta primer mix, a second PCR proceeded for about 6 to 12 cycles. TCRdb redid the calling of the 5' RACE reads with MiXCR, one entry per CDR3 protein. The sample lists around 1,900,000 distinct CDR3 sequences; approximately 40% were seen once. The specimen was blood. These receptors were collected from a human donor in good health.

This clonotype showed up many times. The rearrangement links TRBV6-2 or TRBV6-3 to TRBJ2-1, with 9 bases lining up with TRBD2. J was trimmed by 4 bases and V by 2 bases; bases with no gene match: 3. Germline CDR1 MNHEY, CDR2 SVGEGT. This CDR3 region has 15 residues. The CDR3 reads CASSYGLAGYNEQFF. The CDR3 nucleotides are TGTGCCAGCAGTTACGGTCTAGCGGGGTACAATGAGCAGTTCTTC.

The CDR3 DNA follows: TGTGCCAGCAGAAGAGGGACAGGGGGCGGTGGCTACACCTTC. Protein product: CASRRGTGGGGYTF. The chain couples TRBV6-5 to TRBJ1-2; TRBD1 aligns across 12 bases. The CDR3 length is 14 residues. Unmatched junction bases numbered 6, after V lost 6 bases and J lost 7 bases. Germline V gives CDR1 MNHEY, CDR2 SVGAGI.

The V gene is TRBV6-6, the J gene TRBJ2-4; 9 nucleotides align to TRBD1. The end of the DNA fits TRBJ2-7 better, so the J call may be wrong. This CDR3 is 12 amino acids long. Germline CDR1 and CDR2: MNHNY and SVGAGI (reference sequence). The CDR3 reads CATATGGHEQYF. The CDR3, as DNA: TGTGCCACCGCGACAGGGGGGCACGAGCAGTACTTC.

V and J are TRBV11-2 and TRBJ1-2; 9 nucleotides match TRBD1. Germline lookup yields CDR1 SGHAT and CDR2 FQNNGV. The CDR3 totals 15 residues. The V segment lost 0 bases and the J segment 8 bases; nucleotides outside the gene matches: 7. The CDR3 loop is CASSLDRDRVRGYTF. CDR3 DNA: TGTGCCAGCAGCTTAGATCGGGACAGGGTGAGGGGCTACACCTTC.

This rearrangement joins TRBV7-2 to TRBJ2-7; maybe TRBD1 (5 bases). There are 15 residues in the CDR3. Germline lookup yields CDR1 SGHTA and CDR2 FQGNSA. V was trimmed by 2 bases and J by 1 base, leaving 12 bases between them. The CDR3 loop is CASSLFPDSSYEQYF. CDR3 nucleotide sequence: TGTGCCAGCAGCTTATTCCCCGACAGTTCCTACGAGCAGTACTTC.